This entry describes one TCR beta chain. The source of the sample is a study of cytomegalovirus exposure and HLA in healthy donors. The overall study: In a previous analysis, 117 million unique TCR beta sequences were found from approximately 180 million T cells. In terms of ancestry, the Caucasian-associated cluster contained about 81% of the approximately 420 genotyped donors.

Germline V gene data show CDR1 as LNHDA and CDR2 as SQIVND (reference sequence). There are 13 residues in the CDR3. Trimming cost V 8 bases and J 8 bases; bases outside gene matches: 7. Primers: 60 Vbeta forward and 13 Jbeta reverse. Produced via immunoSEQ multiplex PCR; TCRdb's table is partial and in-frame only. This table has 55,000 or so clones, 82% appearing once. Sequencing was done on a sample of PBMCs. The clonotype comes from a man aged 45-60 years in good health and CMV-seronegative. The V and J genes are TRBV19 and TRBJ2-1; the match to TRBD1 covers 9 bases. This chain's CDR3 is CASQRTGVDEQFF. The CDR3 coding sequence is TGTGCCAGTCAACGGACAGGGGTGGATGAGCAGTTCTTC.